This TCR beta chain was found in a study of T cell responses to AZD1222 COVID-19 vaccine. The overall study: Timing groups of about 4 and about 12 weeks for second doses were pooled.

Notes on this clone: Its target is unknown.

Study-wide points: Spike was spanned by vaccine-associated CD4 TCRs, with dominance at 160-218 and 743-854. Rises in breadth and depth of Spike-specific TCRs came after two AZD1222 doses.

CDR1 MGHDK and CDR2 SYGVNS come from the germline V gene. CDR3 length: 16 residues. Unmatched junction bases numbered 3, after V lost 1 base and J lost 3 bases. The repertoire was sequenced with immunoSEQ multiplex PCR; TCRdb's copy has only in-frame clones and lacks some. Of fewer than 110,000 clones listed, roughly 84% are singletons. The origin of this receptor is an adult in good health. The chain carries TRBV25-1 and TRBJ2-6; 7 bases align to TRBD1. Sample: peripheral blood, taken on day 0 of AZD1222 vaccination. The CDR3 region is CASSELGQVGANVLTF. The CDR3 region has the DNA TGTGCCAGCAGTGAATTAGGACAGGTTGGGGCCAACGTCCTGACTTTC.